The rows below give T cell receptor beta chains drawn from one sample of a study of blood T cell repertoires in COVID-19. Sequenced by immunoSEQ multiplex PCR; TCRdb stores in-frame clones only, minus some. Of 100,000 to 150,000 clones in the sample, around 85% were seen once. Sequenced input: peripheral blood. All receptors come from a woman aged 50 to 60 with acute or convalescent COVID-19. CDR3s include the opening cysteine and the closing phenylalanine or tryptophan. Fields, in order: clone size, CDR3 length, D gene, V gene, J gene, CDR3 protein, CDR3 DNA. The D gene is left open where the match is weak. The size entry is marked missing in some rows and otherwise reads once, few, many or a size class.

NA	16	TRBD2	TRBV11-2	TRBJ2-1	CASSLAVAGGYNEQFF	TGTGCCAGCAGCCTCGCCGTAGCGGGGGGTTACAATGAGCAGTTCTTC
NA	17	TRBD2	TRBV7-2	TRBJ2-1	CASSFRIGAGAYNEQFF	TGTGCCAGCAGCTTTAGGATTGGGGCGGGGGCCTACAATGAGCAGTTCTTC
once	19	TRBD2	TRBV5-4	TRBJ2-3	CATTRLAGGHTTSTDTQYF	TGTGCCACGACCCGACTAGCGGGGGGCCATACTACTAGCACAGATACGCAGTATTTT
NA	14	TRBD1	TRBV9	TRBJ1-5	CASSAGGRDQPQHF	TGTGCCAGCAGCGCAGGGGGCAGGGATCAGCCCCAGCATTTT
NA	16	TRBD1	TRBV5-6	TRBJ2-1	CASSLGDRGFYNEQFF	TGTGCCAGCAGCTTGGGGGACAGGGGGTTCTACAATGAGCAGTTCTTC
few	15	TRBD1	TRBV6-1	TRBJ1-2	CASSEATGGWSGYTF	TGTGCCAGCAGTGAAGCCACAGGGGGCTGGAGCGGCTACACCTTC
NA	15	TRBD1	TRBV28	TRBJ1-6	CASSTGQGNNSPLHF	TGTGCCAGCAGCACTGGACAGGGAAACAATTCACCCCTCCACTTT
NA	14	TRBD1	TRBV7-8	TRBJ1-2	CASSLARTGWGYTF	TGTGCCAGCAGCTTAGCGAGGACAGGGTGGGGCTACACCTTC
NA	16	NA	TRBV3-1/TRBV3-2	TRBJ1-4	CASSAQGFATNEKLFF	TGTGCCAGCAGTGCTCAGGGGTTCGCAACTAATGAAAAACTGTTTTTT
NA	15	TRBD1	TRBV7-8	TRBJ1-1	CASSLQGASRSEAFF	TGTGCCAGCAGCTTACAGGGGGCCAGCCGGAGTGAAGCTTTCTTT
once	14	TRBD1	TRBV14	TRBJ1-1	CASSHAGTGAEAFF	TGTGCCAGCAGCCACGCCGGGACAGGGGCCGAAGCTTTCTTT
few	12	TRBD1	TRBV14	TRBJ1-1	CASRQGPAEAFF	TGTGCCAGCAGACAGGGGCCCGCTGAAGCTTTCTTT
NA	18	TRBD1	TRBV18	TRBJ1-1	CASSPPIGTGAPNTEAFF	TGTGCCAGCTCACCACCCATCGGGACAGGGGCCCCGAACACTGAAGCTTTCTTT
NA	16	TRBD2	TRBV5-1	TRBJ2-3	CASSLVLAGPTDTQYF	TGCGCCAGCAGCTTGGTACTAGCGGGGCCCACAGATACGCAGTATTTT
NA	15	TRBD1	TRBV6-5	TRBJ2-2	CASSSRDRNTGELFF	TGTGCCAGCAGTTCCCGGGACAGAAACACCGGGGAGCTGTTTTTT
NA	17	TRBD1	TRBV19	TRBJ1-5	CASSRPAGGSGNQPQHF	TGTGCCAGTAGTAGGCCCGCAGGGGGTAGTGGCAATCAGCCCCAGCATTTT
NA	18	TRBD1	TRBV29-1	TRBJ2-2	CSVGPGTGNKGPTGELFF	TGCAGCGTTGGGCCCGGGACAGGGAACAAGGGTCCAACCGGGGAGCTGTTTTTT
NA	15	NA	TRBV7-9	TRBJ1-2	CASSLVQGGNYGYTF	TGTGCCAGCAGCTTAGTGCAGGGAGGTAACTATGGCTACACCTTC
NA	16	NA	TRBV4-1	TRBJ1-4	CASSPTPRGTNEKLFF	TGCGCCAGCAGCCCGACTCCCAGGGGAACTAATGAAAAACTGTTTTTT
NA	15	NA	TRBV3-1/TRBV3-2	TRBJ1-5	CASSRGGESNQPQHF	TGTGCCAGCAGCCGGGGGGGCGAGAGTAATCAGCCCCAGCATTTT
NA	14	NA	TRBV3-1/TRBV3-2	TRBJ1-3	CASSQLSRGNTIYF	TGTGCCAGCAGCCAACTCTCCCGTGGAAACACCATATATTTT
NA	15	TRBD1	TRBV4-2	TRBJ1-1	CASSQDYRGRTEAFF	TGTGCCAGCAGCCAAGACTACAGGGGGCGAACTGAAGCTTTCTTT
NA	16	NA	TRBV24-1	TRBJ1-4	CATSDLRCCPNEKLFF	TGTGCCACCAGTGATCTCAGGTGTTGCCCTAATGAAAAACTGTTTTTT
many	13	NA	TRBV19	TRBJ1-1	CASRFDTGTEAFF	TGTGCCAGCCGGTTTGACACTGGCACTGAAGCTTTCTTT
NA	15	TRBD2	TRBV4-1	TRBJ2-3	CASSQESAGGHTQYF	TGCGCCAGCAGCCAAGAATCAGCGGGGGGGCATACGCAGTATTTT
NA	15	TRBD1	TRBV7-8	TRBJ2-3	CASSLDRGITDTQYF	TGTGCCAGCAGCTTAGACAGGGGTATCACAGATACGCAGTATTTT
NA	16	TRBD1	TRBV9	TRBJ1-3	CASSSGWDREGNTIYF	TGTGCCAGCAGCTCCGGCTGGGACAGGGAGGGAAACACCATATATTTT
once	15	NA	TRBV6-1	TRBJ1-5	CASSESGGGNQPQHF	TGTGCCAGCAGTGAATCCGGAGGGGGCAATCAGCCCCAGCATTTT
NA	17	NA	TRBV7-3	TRBJ2-2	CASSLRGLKQGTGELFF	TGTGCCAGCAGCTTAAGGGGCCTTAAACAGGGAACCGGGGAGCTGTTTTTT
once	16	TRBD1	TRBV5-1	TRBJ1-2	CASSSRQGDGNYGYTF	TGCGCCAGCAGCTCCCGACAGGGTGACGGGAACTATGGCTACACCTTC
NA	19	NA	TRBV5-3	TRBJ1-1	CARRLTGRSFMGVNTEAFF	TGTGCCAGAAGACTAACAGGGAGATCTTTCATGGGAGTGAACACTGAAGCTTTCTTT
NA	16	TRBD2	TRBV7-8	TRBJ2-3	CASSMGLAGSTDTQYF	TGTGCCAGCAGCATGGGACTAGCGGGATCCACAGATACGCAGTATTTT
NA	14	TRBD1	TRBV19	TRBJ2-1	CASNLQGARNEQFF	TGTGCCAGTAATCTCCAGGGGGCGCGGAATGAGCAGTTCTTC
NA	14	TRBD1	TRBV2	TRBJ1-6	CASSTTGMGSPLHF	TGTGCCAGCAGTACGACAGGGATGGGGTCACCCCTCCACTTT
NA	16	TRBD1	TRBV6-2/TRBV6-3	TRBJ1-1	CASSYSSGQARSEAFF	TGTGCCAGCAGTTACTCCTCGGGACAGGCGAGGTCTGAAGCTTTCTTT
NA	16	NA	TRBV5-1	TRBJ2-1	CASSLIPGGIGNEQFF	TGCGCCAGCAGCTTGATCCCGGGGGGCATAGGTAATGAGCAGTTCTTC
NA	15	TRBD1	TRBV6-6	TRBJ1-6	CASSSTGGDNSPLHF	TGTGCCAGCAGTTCTACAGGGGGCGATAATTCACCCCTCCACTTT
NA	16	NA	TRBV5-1	TRBJ1-2	CASSLGTGTLNYGYTF	TGCGCCAGCAGCTTGGGTACCGGGACTCTTAACTATGGCTACACCTTC
once	12	TRBD1	TRBV19	TRBJ1-2	CASSSRGEGYTF	TGTGCCAGTAGTTCCAGGGGGGAAGGCTACACCTTC
NA	14	TRBD1	TRBV2	TRBJ2-7	CASSGAGTAYEQYF	TGTGCCAGCAGTGGGGCCGGGACAGCCTACGAGCAGTACTTC
NA	8	NA	TRBV6-6	TRBJ1-2	CASQGYTF	TGTGCCAGCCAGGGCTACACCTTC
NA	15	TRBD1	TRBV27	TRBJ2-1	CASRKGQGVYNEQFF	TGTGCCAGCAGGAAAGGACAGGGGGTCTACAATGAGCAGTTCTTC
NA	15	TRBD1	TRBV6-5	TRBJ1-1	CASSLRGTGGTEAFF	TGTGCCAGCAGTTTAAGGGGGACAGGGGGGACTGAAGCTTTCTTT
NA	13	NA	TRBV6-5	TRBJ1-5	CASSTGLLGPQHF	TGTGCCAGCAGTACTGGGCTTCTTGGACCCCAGCATTTT
NA	16	TRBD2	TRBV9	TRBJ2-1	CASSIRLAGGYNEQFF	TGTGCCAGCAGCATCCGACTAGCGGGGGGATACAATGAGCAGTTCTTC
NA	15	NA	TRBV9	TRBJ2-5	CASSVAATRGETQYF	TGTGCCAGCAGCGTAGCTGCCACCCGAGGAGAGACCCAGTACTTC
once	15	NA	TRBV13	TRBJ2-7	CASSLGRGSDYEQYF	TGTGCCAGCAGCTTGGGGCGGGGCTCAGACTACGAGCAGTACTTC
NA	11	TRBD1	TRBV20-1	TRBJ1-1	CSAGRGQEAFF	TGCAGTGCTGGTAGGGGGCAAGAAGCTTTCTTT
once	14	TRBD1	TRBV25-1	TRBJ2-1	CASSERDSNNEQFF	TGTGCCAGCAGTGAGAGGGACAGCAACAATGAGCAGTTCTTC
NA	13	NA	TRBV6-5	TRBJ1-1	CAIWGLKNTEAFF	TGTGCCATTTGGGGACTGAAGAACACTGAAGCTTTCTTT
NA	17	NA	TRBV9	TRBJ1-4	CASSVGQGLATNEKLFF	TGTGCCAGCAGCGTAGGTCAGGGTTTGGCAACTAATGAAAAACTGTTTTTT
NA	14	TRBD1	TRBV6-5	TRBJ2-7	CASRWDRGRNEQYF	TGTGCCAGCAGGTGGGACAGGGGGCGCAACGAGCAGTACTTC
few	15	TRBD1	TRBV5-1	TRBJ2-5	CASSLGTGTEETQYF	TGCGCCAGCAGCTTAGGCACCGGGACAGAAGAGACCCAGTACTTC
NA	13	NA	TRBV2	TRBJ1-2	CASSEDIDYGYTF	TGTGCCAGCAGTGAAGATATAGACTATGGCTACACCTTC